The 15 T cell receptor beta chains given below trace back to one sample, sequenced in a study of blood T cell repertoires in COVID-19. TCRdb's table, derived via immunoSEQ multiplex PCR, lists solely in-frame clones and lacks some. The table shows 65,000 or so clones, with around 80% occurring only once. Sequencing input: peripheral blood. These receptors were taken from a man in his sixties with acute or convalescent COVID-19.

The V call is TRBV7-6, the J call TRBJ2-2; tentatively, D is TRBD2 (7 bases). The CDR3 runs 15 residues. Germline CDR1 reads SGHVS; CDR2 reads FNYEAQ. The V end lost 3 bases, the J end lost 4 bases, and 12 bases lay between the germline ends. The chain's CDR3 is CASSFGGRGTGELFF. CDR3 DNA: TGTGCCAGCAGCTTCGGGGGGCGAGGCACCGGGGAGCTGTTTTTT.

The chain is built from TRBV6-6 and TRBJ2-7; the D gene is possibly TRBD2 (5 bases). V dropped 7 bases and J dropped 7 bases, with 17 bases sitting between them. This CDR3 is 13 amino acids long. Germline V lookup: CDR1 MNHNY, CDR2 SVGAGI (reference sequence). This CDR3 reads CASTSVASEEQYF. The CDR3 coding sequence is TGTGCCAGCACCTCGGTAGCGAGTGAAGAGCAGTACTTC.

The V and J genes are TRBV5-1 and TRBJ1-1, with 7 bases identical to TRBD1. The germline V gene has CDR1 SGHRS and CDR2 YFSETQ. The CDR3 has 14 residues. V lost 4 bases, J lost 4 bases, and 7 bases stayed unmatched. The CDR3: CASSLGGAVTEAFF. Here the CDR3 DNA reads TGCGCCAGCAGCCTAGGGGGCGCGGTCACTGAAGCTTTCTTT. Filled out from reference TRBV5-1 and TRBJ1-1, the complete variable domain reads KAGVTQTPRYLIKTRGQQVTLSCSPISGHRSVSWYQQTPGQGLQFLFEYFSETQRNKGNFPGRFSGRQFSNSRSEMNVSTLELGDSALYLCASSLGGAVTEAFFGQGTRLTVV.

The chain carries TRBV28 and TRBJ1-2; D unclear. From germline, CDR1 is MDHEN and CDR2 SYDVKM. The CDR3 has 14 residues. The V end lost 6 bases, the J end lost 2 bases, and 13 bases lay between the germline ends. Here the CDR3 reads CASRGGERNYGYTF. The CDR3 DNA is TGTGCCAGCAGGGGCGGGGAACGCAACTATGGCTACACCTTC.

The chain has TRBV19 and TRBJ2-1; TRBD1 agrees at 8 bases. Unmatched junction bases numbered 10, after V lost 4 bases and J lost 11 bases. Germline V gene data show CDR1 as LNHDA and CDR2 as SQIVND (reference sequence). CDR3 length equals 14 residues. The CDR3 region is CASSTAGQDGKQFF. The CDR3 DNA reads as TGTGCCAGTAGTACCGCGGGACAGGATGGGAAGCAGTTCTTC.

The genes are TRBV6-1 and TRBJ1-4; D not resolved. Germline V gives CDR1 MNHNS, CDR2 SASEGT. V was cut by 0 bases and J by 6 bases, with 17 bases left in between. The CDR3 contains 17 residues. The DNA of the CDR3 is TGTGCCAGCAGTGAAGCGCAATTTAGAGGTCCCTATGAAAAACTGTTTTTT. This encodes CASSEAQFRGPYEKLFF.

This sequence joins TRBV27 and TRBJ1-1; TRBD1 is a possible D gene (5 bases). This CDR3 spans 14 amino acids. Per germline, CDR1 MNHEY and CDR2 SMNVEV (reference sequence). Between the trimmed V and J ends, which lost 5 bases and 2 bases, there was a span of 12 bases. This CDR3 reads CASSPGGENTEAFF. In DNA, the CDR3 is TGTGCCAGCAGTCCTGGAGGGGAAAACACTGAAGCTTTCTTT.

The chain couples TRBV12-5 to TRBJ2-6; no clear D gene. Germline assignment: CDR1 LGHNT and CDR2 FRNRAP. With 5 bases removed from V and 4 bases from J, the gap between germline ends came to 12 bases. The CDR3 consists of 15 residues. The CDR3 sequence: CASGPYPSGANVLTF. The CDR3 DNA is TGTGCTAGTGGTCCCTACCCCTCGGGGGCCAACGTCCTGACTTTC. Complete variable domain (other parts from reference TRBV12-5 and TRBJ2-6): DARVTQTPRHKVTEMGQEVTMRCQPILGHNTVFWYRQTMMQGLELLAYFRNRAPLDDSGMPKDRFSAEMPDATLATLKIQPSEPRDSAVYFCASGPYPSGANVLTFGAGSRLTVL.

This chain links TRBV7-9 with TRBJ1-3; maybe TRBD1 (5 bases). V shed 4 bases and J shed 0 bases, with 13 bases lying between them. This CDR3 is 16 amino acids long. From germline, CDR1 is SEHNR and CDR2 FQNEAQ (reference sequence). Here the CDR3 reads CASSYTSGISGNTIYF. The CDR3 DNA sequence: TGTGCCAGCAGCTACACTTCAGGGATCTCTGGAAACACCATATATTTT.

As for this clone: The junction shows a germline mismatch at one end, possibly a read error. This chain joins TRBV28 and TRBJ2-3, with TRBD2 matching over 11 bases. Germline assignment: CDR1 MDHEN and CDR2 SYDVKM. This CDR3 has 14 residues. The CDR3 is CAISSGGDTDTQYF. In DNA, the CDR3 is TGTGCCATCAGTAGCGGGGGGGATACAGATACGCAGTATTTT.

The rearrangement uses TRBV6-5 and TRBJ2-3; D is perhaps TRBD2 (6 bases). The germline gives CDR1 MNHEY, CDR2 SVGAGI. There are 15 residues in the CDR3. With 4 bases removed from V and 2 bases from J, the gap between germline ends came to 13 bases. CDR3 protein: CASSSRGLSTDTQYF. DNA for the CDR3: TGTGCCAGCAGTTCACGGGGACTGTCCACAGATACGCAGTATTTT.

The chain is built from TRBV10-3 and TRBJ2-1, with TRBD2 identical over 7 bases. The J segment lost 10 bases and the V segment lost 2 bases, leaving 2 bases of the junction unmatched. The CDR3 length is 12 residues. Germline values: CDR1 ENHRY, CDR2 SYGVKD. The CDR3 DNA follows: TGTGCCATCAGTGAGGGGGGGGGAGAGCAGTTCTTC. Its translation: CAISEGGGEQFF.

The genes are TRBV28 and TRBJ1-4; 10 bases map to TRBD1. V gave up 1 base and J gave up 5 bases; unmatched junction bases: 4. The CDR3 runs 16 residues. Germline lookup yields CDR1 MDHEN and CDR2 SYDVKM. The CDR3 reads CASSLSGTGVNEKLFF. CDR3 in DNA: TGTGCCAGCAGTTTATCTGGGACAGGGGTAAATGAAAAACTGTTTTTT.

This clone was counted once. This chain uses TRBV27 with TRBJ1-2; D might be TRBD1 (6 bases). The germline CDR1 and CDR2 sequences are MNHEY and SMNVEV (reference sequence). This CDR3 comprises 14 residues. V was clipped by 6 bases and J by 2 bases, with 13 bases between them. CDR3 nucleotides: TGTGCCAGCAGGTCGGGACACCTGAACTATGGCTACACCTTC. Amino acids: CASRSGHLNYGYTF.

V is TRBV5-1 and J is TRBJ1-2; D unresolved. This CDR3 contains 14 residues. Trimming took off 6 bases at V and 0 bases at J, with 12 bases between the two ends. Germline V gives CDR1 SGHRS, CDR2 YFSETQ. The CDR3 DNA follows: TGCGCCAGCACCTACGACGGAGCTAACTATGGCTACACCTTC. Amino acids: CASTYDGANYGYTF.